This TCR beta chain was retrieved from a study of shared clonotypes between healthy human individuals. Study details: CD8 memory received one plate per donor, CD8 naive two, CD4 memory three and CD4 naive three. Study outcomes and limitations: Large depth notwithstanding, sorted-subset sequencing proved incomplete by rarefaction. It was observed that 5% to 6.5% of naive CD4 clonotypes were shared across a few donors.

With respect to this clone: Its antigen remains unidentified.

The CDR3 extends over 14 amino acids. V lost 2 bases to trimming and J lost 3 bases, with 10 bases between them. Germline lookup yields CDR1 SGHTA and CDR2 FQGNSA. Authors' analysis steps: Junction-only immunoSEQ sequences carried no quality scores, so filtering differed. The method was immunoSEQ multiplex PCR; TCRdb's version includes in-frame clones alone and lacks a portion of them. V and J calls and clone size are given by that table; D and trimming were obtained from the DNA. The sample consists of roughly 2.4 million clones, approximately 96% of them appearing once. The chain links TRBV7-2 to TRBJ2-5; D unresolved. Sequenced material: naive CD4+ T cells sorted from blood. Subset noted: CD45RA+ positively selected. The receptor comes from a man younger than 35 in good health. For the CDR3, the DNA is TGTGCCAGCAGCTTACGACGGAAAGAAGAGACCCAGTACTTC. Encoded protein: CASSLRRKEETQYF.